This is a list of T cell receptor beta chains from one sample in a study of PD-1 blockade in classical Hodgkin lymphoma. The assay was immunoSEQ multiplex PCR, and TCRdb's table has in-frame clones only and misses some. The sample holds over 50,000 clones; roughly 80% are singletons and the top ten take around 17%. The input for sequencing was peripheral blood mononuclear cells (PBMCs), taken at baseline. Every receptor here comes from a human donor with classical Hodgkin lymphoma. CDR3s include the opening cysteine and the closing phenylalanine or tryptophan.

TRBV6-1	CASTPSAVNTEAFF
TRBV5-6	CASSLGRGPGETQYF
TRBV14	CASSPYVAAGGYTF
TRBV30	CAWRATRGRTDTQYF
TRBV4-1	CASSQAPDRFGTQYF
TRBV9	CASSVDGTARTEAFF
TRBV7-2	CASSRRLAGDQETQYF
TRBV18	CASSPTSGSTDTQYF
TRBV30	CAWSGNEQYF
TRBV11-2	CASRAGLAGGVMNTGELFF
TRBV27	CATSGAGGYNEQFF
TRBV6-1	CASSEPAGWASGTGELFF
TRBV10-3	CAISETWGRHLSYEQYF
TRBV29-1	CSVEGTESSQTQYF
TRBV5-1	CASSLYPGGVSSNQPQHF
TRBV11-2	CASSFTGPGPDTQYF
TRBV6-5	CASSYSGSGDGEQYF
TRBV12-5	CASGLVLGSGFDGYTF
TRBV5-6	CASSPGEDTQYF
TRBV11-3	CASSSRGRSGTETQYF
TRBV14	CASSRTSGLSQYF
TRBV11-3	CASSPRLAGVREQFF
TRBV11-3	CASSLREASGFEQYF
TRBV6-1	CASRARAGYGYTF
TRBV5-3	CASSLTSGPSYEQYF
TRBV25-1	CASSRRGIVAEAFF
TRBV5-8	CASSLRGEGPFTDTQYF
TRBV7-9	CASSSGTGIYYGYTF
TRBV7-8	CASSSHSGSGDTQYF
TRBV10-3	CAIRRGGDEQFF
TRBV14	CASSRGHSGYGYTF
TRBV25-1	CASSESWTGVYEQYF
TRBV15	CATSRDSGRGRGYTF
TRBV11-2	CASSLGASGSTSTDTQYF
TRBV9	CASSVASRPRASYNEQFF
TRBV6-5	CASSYRDPSGNTIYF
TRBV5-6	CASSSVWTGELFF
TRBV29-1	CSVQGQGNSPLHF
TRBV7-9	CASSSWELTSYTEAFF
TRBV14	CASSRILAGGPNEQFF
TRBV6-1	CASSAPGAAIQYF
TRBV6-5	CASSPRGSPNTIYF
TRBV14	CASSQRTGLVIF
TRBV19	CASRRISNQPQHF
TRBV2	CASRRSNYGYTF
TRBV4-1	CASSLGIGQPQHF
TRBV10-3	CAISDLAGGNYEQYF
TRBV4-3	CASSQFWTENTEAFF
TRBV6-5	CASIPGQDMNTEAFF
TRBV2	CASPGQGKQFF
TRBV19	CASSPDPGDTQYF
TRBV14	CASSQMGVGTYGNTQYF
TRBV5-4	CASSLVAGARETQYF